A selection of T cell receptor beta chains follows, all from one sample in a study of blood T cell repertoires in COVID-19. Assay used: immunoSEQ multiplex PCR; TCRdb lists only in-frame clones, some missing. The table has hundreds of thousands of clones, 80% to 90% seen once. The sample was PBMCs or T cells enriched from blood (not recorded which). The receptor source for this set is a woman aged 18-29 years who had recovered from COVID-19. Each CDR3 is given with its conserved first and last residue. The D gene is left open where the match is weak. Rows may omit the clone size; those that give it use once, few, many or a size class.

once | TRBJ1-1 | TRBD1 | TRBV2 | CASSRSLGGASEAFF | TGTGCCAGCAGTCGTTCGTTAGGGGGCGCGTCTGAAGCTTTCTTT
- | TRBJ1-2 | - | TRBV11-2 | CASSPGDTRYGYTF | TGTGCCAGCAGCCCGGGAGACACCCGCTATGGCTACACCTTC
- | TRBJ1-4 | TRBD1 | TRBV3-1/TRBV3-2 | CASSQLPGTGSNEKLFF | TGTGCCAGCAGCCAACTCCCCGGGACAGGGAGTAATGAAAAACTGTTTTTT
- | TRBJ2-2 | TRBD2 | TRBV14 | CASSQTSGGLTGELFF | TGTGCCAGCAGCCAGACTAGCGGGGGCCTCACCGGGGAGCTGTTTTTT
- | TRBJ1-2 | - | TRBV12-3/TRBV12-4 | CASSSGGAEGYTF | TGTGCCAGCAGTTCTGGGGGCGCGGAAGGCTACACCTTC
- | TRBJ1-2 | - | TRBV2 | CASSEGAGPGYGYTF | TGTGCCAGCAGTGAAGGGGCAGGGCCGGGCTATGGCTACACCTTC
medium-sized | TRBJ2-1 | TRBD2 | TRBV6-1 | CASSESGGEANEQFF | TGTGCCAGCAGTGAGAGCGGGGGGGAGGCCAATGAGCAGTTCTTC
- | TRBJ1-2 | - | TRBV10-1 | CASSEGTSYGYTF | TGCGCCAGCAGTGAAGGGACATCCTATGGCTACACCTTC
- | TRBJ2-5 | TRBD1 | TRBV5-1 | CASSHGTGYGETQYF | TGCGCCAGCAGCCACGGGACAGGGTACGGAGAGACCCAGTACTTC
- | TRBJ2-2 | - | TRBV10-3 | CASQGSAGELFF | TGTGCCAGCCAGGGTTCCGCCGGGGAGCTGTTTTTT
- | TRBJ2-3 | TRBD2 | TRBV3-1/TRBV3-2 | CASSQASGGNPTDTQYF | TGTGCCAGCAGCCAAGCTAGCGGGGGGAACCCCACAGATACGCAGTATTTT
- | TRBJ2-7 | - | TRBV6-6 | CASSYQGTYAYEQYF | TGTGCCAGCAGTTACCAGGGGACATACGCCTACGAGCAGTACTTC
- | TRBJ2-2 | - | TRBV28 | CASSPPLVSGGELFF | TGTGCCAGCAGTCCCCCACTAGTCTCGGGCGGGGAGCTGTTTTTT
- | TRBJ1-5 | - | TRBV19 | CASSIGLWTDSNQPQHF | TGTGCCAGTAGTATTGGGCTTTGGACAGATAGCAATCAGCCCCAGCATTTT
- | TRBJ1-2 | - | TRBV25-1 | CASASSNYGYTF | TGTGCCAGCGCTAGTAGTAACTATGGCTACACCTTC
- | TRBJ1-6 | TRBD1 | TRBV3-1/TRBV3-2 | CASSPLPTGGYSPLHF | TGTGCCAGCAGCCCCTTACCCACAGGGGGATATTCACCCCTCCACTTT
- | TRBJ1-3 | - | TRBV5-6 | CASSESNSGNTIYF | TGTGCCAGCAGCGAGTCCAACTCTGGAAACACCATATATTTT
- | TRBJ2-1 | - | TRBV4-1 | CASSPIGLGDEQFF | TGCGCCAGCAGCCCGATAGGACTTGGGGATGAGCAGTTCTTC
- | TRBJ1-1 | TRBD1 | TRBV7-9 | CAIVGTDTEAFF | TGTGCCATCGTGGGGACAGACACTGAAGCTTTCTTT
- | TRBJ2-5 | - | TRBV5-1 | CASSLRLSETQYF | TGCGCCAGCAGCTTGAGACTTTCAGAGACCCAGTACTTC
few | TRBJ1-4 | TRBD1 | TRBV6-2/TRBV6-3 | CASSLIPGQGEEEKLFF | TGTGCCAGCAGTCTGATTCCGGGACAGGGGGAGGAAGAAAAACTGTTTTTT
- | TRBJ2-7 | - | TRBV4-2 | CASSRRAEGRITSYEQYF | TGTGCCAGCAGCCGACGGGCGGAGGGCCGGATTACCTCCTACGAGCAGTACTTC
- | TRBJ1-4 | TRBD1 | TRBV13 | CASSLDRGELFF | TGTGCCAGCAGCTTAGACAGGGGCGAGCTGTTTTTT
- | TRBJ1-1 | - | TRBV6-5 | CASPRTEHTEAFF | TGTGCCAGCCCAAGGACAGAACACACTGAAGCTTTCTTT
- | TRBJ1-1 | - | TRBV5-1 | CASREAPVASTEAFF | TGCGCCAGCCGGGAGGCGCCGGTAGCAAGCACTGAAGCTTTCTTT
- | TRBJ2-5 | TRBD1 | TRBV7-2 | CASSYPIPDRGETQYF | TGTGCCAGCAGCTACCCGATCCCGGACAGGGGAGAGACCCAGTACTTC
- | TRBJ1-2 | - | TRBV10-2 | CASSESGYGYTF | TGCGCCAGCAGTGAGTCCGGCTATGGCTACACCTTC
once | TRBJ1-3 | - | TRBV6-5 | CASSRTALSGNTIYF | TGTGCCAGCAGTAGGACAGCACTCTCTGGAAACACCATATATTTT
- | TRBJ1-1 | - | TRBV4-2 | CASSQVNGGPNTEAFF | TGTGCCAGCAGCCAAGTTAACGGAGGCCCGAACACTGAAGCTTTCTTT
- | TRBJ1-2 | TRBD1 | TRBV7-8 | CASSLGGQTGSYGYTF | TGTGCCAGCAGCTTAGGGGGTCAGACAGGGTCCTATGGCTACACCTTC
- | TRBJ2-7 | - | TRBV21-1 | CASSKVRRAKVHEQYF | TGTGCCAGCAGCAAAGTCAGGCGGGCGAAAGTCCACGAGCAGTACTTC
- | TRBJ2-2 | - | TRBV12-3/TRBV12-4 | CASSSITGELFF | TGTGCCAGCAGCTCTATCACCGGGGAGCTGTTTTTT
- | TRBJ2-5 | - | TRBV6-2/TRBV6-3 | CASSSLGGGQETQYF | TGTGCCAGCAGTTCCTTGGGGGGAGGTCAAGAGACCCAGTACTTC
- | TRBJ2-1 | TRBD2 | TRBV7-8 | CASRQGVAGGRNEQFF | TGTGCCAGCAGGCAGGGGGTAGCGGGGGGTCGGAATGAGCAGTTCTTC
few | TRBJ1-2 | TRBD1 | TRBV11-2 | CASSFDRDYGYTF | TGTGCCAGCAGCTTCGACAGGGACTATGGCTACACCTTC
many | TRBJ2-1 | - | TRBV5-1 | CASSLVQGIYNEQFF | TGCGCCAGCAGCTTGGTACAGGGTATCTACAATGAGCAGTTCTTC
- | TRBJ1-6 | - | TRBV9 | CASSVVDKDSPLHF | TGTGCCAGCAGCGTAGTCGACAAGGATTCACCCCTCCACTTT
once | TRBJ2-1 | TRBD1 | TRBV3-1/TRBV3-2 | CASGGTGVYNEQFF | TGTGCCAGCGGTGGGACAGGAGTTTACAATGAGCAGTTCTTC
- | TRBJ1-1 | - | TRBV10-1 | CASSEREDTEAFF | TGCGCCAGCAGTGAGAGGGAGGACACTGAAGCTTTCTTT
- | TRBJ1-5 | - | TRBV6-1 | CASSDGVGRGSQPQHF | TGTGCCAGCAGTGATGGGGTCGGCAGGGGTAGTCAGCCCCAGCATTTT
- | TRBJ1-4 | - | TRBV6-1 | CASSEGTASEKLFF | TGTGCCAGCAGTGAAGGGACAGCGAGTGAAAAACTGTTTTTT
- | TRBJ1-2 | TRBD1 | TRBV19 | CASSLWDRGPNNYGYTF | TGTGCCAGTAGTTTGTGGGACAGGGGGCCCAACAACTATGGCTACACCTTC